Each of the 16 T cell receptor beta chains below was sequenced from the same sample in a study of blood T cell repertoires in COVID-19. Libraries were prepared by immunoSEQ multiplex PCR; TCRdb keeps only in-frame clonotypes and omits some of them. The top ten hold 9.5% to 12% of the sample, which has about 98,000 clones, more than 65% seen once. Sequencing was performed on peripheral blood. These receptor sequences come from a woman older than 75 with acute or convalescent COVID-19.

This clone was detected only a few times. This chain connects TRBV19 to TRBJ1-1, with no clear D. The CDR3 runs 13 residues. Looked up from germline, CDR1 is LNHDA and CDR2 is SQIVND (reference sequence). The germline V and J ends were trimmed by 3 bases and 1 base, with 6 bases remaining between them. The CDR3 protein is CASSIARNTEAFF. Written as DNA, the CDR3 is TGTGCCAGTAGTATTGCGAGGAACACTGAAGCTTTCTTT.

This clone was seen only a few times. The chain joins TRBV2 to TRBJ1-4; TRBD1 matches 8 bases. The CDR3 totals 15 residues. From germline, CDR1 is SNHLY and CDR2 FYNNEI. The trim removed 5 bases at V and 3 bases at J, leaving 5 bases unmatched. The CDR3 sequence: CASSTTGVPNEKLFF. DNA of the CDR3: TGTGCCAGCAGTACGACAGGGGTTCCTAATGAAAAACTGTTTTTT.

This sequence joins TRBV10-3 and TRBJ1-4; 7 positions agree with TRBD1. The CDR3 spans 16 residues. Germline loops: CDR1 ENHRY, CDR2 SYGVKD. The V and J ends lost 6 bases and 5 bases, in that order; junction bases with no gene match: 12. CDR3 coding DNA: TGTGCCATCAGAGAGGACAGGACCTTGGGAAATGAAAAACTGTTTTTT. Translation gives CAIREDRTLGNEKLFF.

This clone turned up a few times. This chain uses TRBV5-1 with TRBJ1-1; unclear D gene. Germline lookup yields CDR1 SGHRS and CDR2 YFSETQ. V was pared by 6 bases and J by 0 bases, with 15 bases between. The CDR3 is made up of 15 amino acids. Written as DNA, the CDR3 is TGCGCCAGCACCCCTCAGCGGGGAGTGAACACTGAAGCTTTCTTT. The encoded protein is CASTPQRGVNTEAFF. The variable domain in full, with the rest retrieved from reference TRBV5-1 and TRBJ1-1, is KAGVTQTPRYLIKTRGQQVTLSCSPISGHRSVSWYQQTPGQGLQFLFEYFSETQRNKGNFPGRFSGRQFSNSRSEMNVSTLELGDSALYLCASTPQRGVNTEAFFGQGTRLTVV.

The chain recombines TRBV7-3 with TRBJ2-2; no clear D gene. The CDR3 totals 14 residues. The V and J ends lost 4 bases and 6 bases respectively, with 12 bases between them. Germline V lookup: CDR1 SGHTA, CDR2 FQGTGA. The CDR3 reads CASSSQDLSGELFF. The CDR3, as DNA: TGTGCCAGCAGCTCCCAAGACTTATCCGGGGAGCTGTTTTTT.

This clone was found once. The V call is TRBV5-6, the J call TRBJ2-1; TRBD1 agrees at 10 bases. Germline assignment: CDR1 SGHDT and CDR2 YYEEEE. Losses at the gene ends were 9 bases for V and 7 bases for J; bases not matched to a gene: 7. CDR3 length: 13 amino acids. The CDR3 is CATHTGQGNEQFF. The DNA of the CDR3 is TGTGCCACTCATACGGGACAGGGGAATGAGCAGTTCTTC.

This chain connects TRBV9 to TRBJ2-2, with TRBD2 matching 12 bases. Germline CDR1 reads SGDLS; CDR2 reads YYNGEE. Losses at the gene ends were 4 bases for V and 4 bases for J; bases not matched to a gene: 5. This CDR3 region has 16 residues. As DNA, the CDR3 is TGTGCCAGCAGCATGACTAGCGGGGGACCCACCGGGGAGCTGTTTTTT. It specifies CASSMTSGGPTGELFF.

The chain combines TRBV30 with TRBJ1-3; D is uncertain. Germline V gives CDR1 GTSNPN, CDR2 SVGIG (reference sequence). CDR3 size: 14 residues. V was clipped by 2 bases and J by 5 bases, with 13 bases between them. The CDR3 loop reads CAWSRTAGRNTIYF. The CDR3 nucleotides are TGTGCCTGGAGTCGGACCGCGGGAAGAAACACCATATATTTT.

This chain connects TRBV28 to TRBJ1-5; D is possibly TRBD1 (6 bases). CDR1 and CDR2 (germline): MDHEN, SYDVKM. V was clipped by 5 bases and J by 11 bases, with 22 bases between them. The CDR3 has 15 amino acids. The CDR3 here is CASSRGQTRQVTQHF. CDR3 sequence (DNA): TGTGCCAGCAGTCGAGGACAGACCCGTCAGGTCACCCAGCATTTT. Drawing the rest from reference TRBV28 and TRBJ1-5, the complete variable domain is DVKVTQSSRYLVKRTGEKVFLECVQDMDHENMFWYRQDPGLGLRLIYFSYDVKMKEKGDIPEGYSVSREKKERFSLILESASTNQTSMYLCASSRGQTRQVTQHFGDGTRLSIL.

DNA for the CDR3: TGTGCCTGGTCCCGGGACAGGGCTGGGTCTAGGGGCTACACCTTC. It is translated as CAWSRDRAGSRGYTF. The V call is TRBV30, the J call TRBJ1-2, with 9 positions matching TRBD1. The V and J ends lost 5 bases and 8 bases, in that order; junction bases with no gene match: 15. This CDR3 has 15 amino acids. Germline CDR1 is GTSNPN and CDR2 is SVGIG (reference sequence).

The chain uses TRBV30 and TRBJ2-2, with D possibly matching TRBD1 (6 bases). Trimming stripped 3 bases from V and 5 bases from J, with 16 bases between. The length of the CDR3 is 15 residues. CDR1 and CDR2 (germline): GTSNPN, SVGIG (reference sequence). The CDR3: CAWRGLGARTGELFF. Here the CDR3 DNA reads TGTGCCTGGAGAGGGCTGGGGGCGCGAACCGGGGAGCTGTTTTTT.

This clone was seen just once. The gene calls are TRBV2 and TRBJ2-1; unclear D gene. CDR1 is SNHLY and CDR2 is FYNNEI in the germline V gene. V gave up 4 bases and J gave up 0 bases, with 13 bases separating them. This CDR3 spans 16 amino acids. DNA of the CDR3: TGTGCCAGCAGTGCCCCCCAGGCTCGCTCCTACAATGAGCAGTTCTTC. Its protein is CASSAPQARSYNEQFF.

The chain has TRBV19 and TRBJ1-2; perhaps TRBD1 as D (6 bases). The CDR3 consists of 14 residues. Per germline, CDR1 LNHDA and CDR2 SQIVND (reference sequence). The V and J ends lost 5 bases and 6 bases respectively, with 16 bases between them. DNA of the CDR3: TGTGCCAGTAGTGCCGGACACACAGGGAATGGCTACACCTTC. Its protein is CASSAGHTGNGYTF.

This chain joins TRBV5-1 and TRBJ1-5; maybe TRBD1 (5 bases). The CDR3 sequence is 13 residues long. V shed 0 bases and J shed 7 bases, with 8 bases lying between them. The germline CDR1 and CDR2 sequences are SGHRS and YFSETQ. The CDR3 DNA is TGCGCCAGCAGCTTGGATGGGGCCCAGCCCCAGCATTTT. Its protein is CASSLDGAQPQHF.

This rearrangement joins TRBV5-4 to TRBJ1-2, with D tentatively TRBD1 (5 bases). The CDR3 contains 14 residues. Germline lookup yields CDR1 SGHNT and CDR2 YYREEE (reference sequence). V gave up 0 bases and J gave up 4 bases, with 10 bases separating them. DNA for the CDR3: TGTGCCAGCAGCTTGGCCGGGGGGTCCTATGGCTACACCTTC. This sequence encodes CASSLAGGSYGYTF.

The V call is TRBV5-6, the J call TRBJ1-3; TRBD1 agrees at 8 bases. Germline values: CDR1 SGHDT, CDR2 YYEEEE. V lost 2 bases and J lost 0; bases outside the gene matches: 4. This CDR3 comprises 16 residues. CDR3 in amino acids: CASSLRDRTSGNTIYF. As DNA, the CDR3 is TGTGCCAGCAGCTTACGGGACAGGACCTCTGGAAACACCATATATTTT.